The source of this T cell receptor beta chain is a study of response to subunit inactivated influenza vaccine. Points from the study as a whole: The study's authors posited that every seasonal influenza vaccination enlists few new T cells.

Concerning this clonotype itself: The target antigen is unknown.

TCRdb called the RT-PCR reads again in MiXCR, with one record for every CDR3 protein. The data contain 450,000 to 700,000 distinct CDR3 sequences, about 14% of them seen just once; the ten biggest clones take up 11%. V was shortened by 0 bases and J by 7 bases, with 17 bases between the two germline ends. Germline-derived CDR1 and CDR2 are SGHRS and YFSETQ. This CDR3 region has 16 residues. The chain joins TRBV5-1 to TRBJ2-4, with D perhaps TRBD1 or TRBD2 (5 bases each). The sequencing used PBMCs from blood, collected roughly 13 days after vaccination. The clonotype was recovered from a man aged 50 to 59 who received an inactivated influenza vaccine. This CDR3 reads CASSLGSQGWGNIQYF. CDR3 coding DNA: TGCGCCAGCAGCTTGGGCTCCCAGGGATGGGGGAACATTCAGTACTTC.